This note documents a single TCR beta chain sequence. Its specificity is not known. Deletions cut 1 base from V and 1 base from J, with 11 bases between. CDR1 and CDR2 (germline): SGHTA, FQGNSA. This CDR3 region has 16 residues. Using immunoSEQ multiplex PCR, the repertoire was profiled, and TCRdb retains in-frame clones only, with some absent. The table lists about 76,000 clones, 85% to 90% of them singletons. The sample comes from a study of T cell responses to AZD1222 COVID-19 vaccine. Study conclusions and caveats: It should be noted that donors were predominantly white British and more often female, and clonal diversity was possibly underestimated. Spike-specific TCRs gained breadth and depth after people received two AZD1222 doses. Only a handful of people who got AZD1222 tested seropositive at baseline.

The rearrangement uses TRBV7-2 and TRBJ1-3; tentative D call: TRBD1 (6 bases). The sample in question was peripheral blood, obtained on day 0 of MenACWY control vaccination. This clonotype was obtained from an adult in good health. The CDR3 region has the DNA TGTGCCAGCAGCTTAGGGCAGACAGGTTCTGGAAACACCATATATTTT. Translated: CASSLGQTGSGNTIYF.